Detailed here is one TCR beta chain. Original data processing: Nucleated cell number was recorded as an estimate derived from reference gene primer amplification. Assay used: immunoSEQ multiplex PCR; TCRdb lists only in-frame clones, some missing. V, J and clone size are taken as reported in that table, and D and trimming were inferred from the DNA itself. Found here are approximately 280,000 clones, 85% of them singletons; the top ten hold 2% to 3%. The participants were between roughly 18 and 89 years old and came from some 23 US areas. Cohort allocation depended upon clinical history that participants reported. The germline gives CDR1 WNHNN, CDR2 SYGVQD (reference sequence). Losses at the gene ends were 4 bases for V and 6 bases for J; bases not matched to a gene: 9. The CDR3 contains 15 residues. This record belongs to a study of blood T cell repertoires in COVID-19. Background on the study: In each case, the material was cDNA or gDNA derived from T cells, B-cell-depleted T cells, or PBMCs.

What was sequenced was PBMCs or T cells enriched from blood (not recorded which). This TCR was sampled from a woman aged 45 to 65 who had recovered from COVID-19. V and J are TRBV10-1 and TRBJ2-1; 7 nucleotides agree with TRBD2. CDR3 bases: TGCGCCAGCAGTGCTAGTCGCGGGGGATCCAATGAGCAGTTCTTC. Translated, it gives CASSASRGGSNEQFF.